One and the same sample provided the 25 T cell receptor beta chains below, sequenced in a study of blood T cell repertoires in COVID-19. Method: immunoSEQ multiplex PCR; TCRdb's copy keeps in-frame clones and lacks some. The sample records about 480,000 clones, roughly 90% being singletons. Sequencing was performed on PBMCs or T cells enriched from blood (not recorded which). The source is a woman aged 40 to 49 who had recovered from COVID-19.

The rearrangement uses TRBV3-1 (or the pseudogene TRBV3-2) and TRBJ2-3, with a possible D match to TRBD1 (6 bases). V shed 5 bases and J shed 2 bases, with 20 bases lying between them. The CDR3 contains 17 residues. CDR1 is LGHDT and CDR2 is YNNKEL in the germline V gene (reference sequence). The CDR3 loop is CASSTSHRVRNTDTQYF. The CDR3 nucleotides read TGTGCCAGCAGCACGTCACACAGGGTTAGGAACACAGATACGCAGTATTTT.

The rearrangement links TRBV5-6 to TRBJ2-4, with TRBD2 as a possible D gene (6 bases). Deletions cut 2 bases from V and 6 bases from J, with 15 bases between. Germline CDR1 and CDR2: SGHDT and YYEEEE. This CDR3 region has 15 residues. As DNA, the CDR3 is TGTGCCAGCAGCTTAGGAGGGAAGAAAGGAAACATTCAGTACTTC. It encodes CASSLGGKKGNIQYF. Filled out from reference TRBV5-6 and TRBJ2-4, the complete variable domain reads DAGVTQSPTHLIKTRGQQVTLRCSPKSGHDTVSWYQQALGQGPQFIFQYYEEEERQRGNFPDRFSGHQFPNYSSELNVNALLLGDSALYLCASSLGGKKGNIQYFGAGTRLSVL.

The chain has TRBV24-1 and TRBJ2-3, with 14 positions matching TRBD2. This CDR3 has 21 residues. Germline trimming cut 10 bases from V and 7 bases from J; bases unmatched to any gene: 27. Germline CDR1 KGHDR, CDR2 SFDVKD. DNA of the CDR3: TGTGCCACAAGCCAGGTGGCCCCCGGGACTAGCGGGAGTATATCCCCCCATACGCAGTATTTT. Encoded protein: CATSQVAPGTSGSISPHTQYF.

This sequence joins TRBV7-9 and TRBJ1-1; D is ambiguous. CDR3 length: 15 amino acids. Germline CDR1 SEHNR, CDR2 FQNEAQ (reference sequence). The V end lost 5 bases, the J end lost 0 bases, and 13 bases lay between the germline ends. DNA for the CDR3: TGTGCCAGCAGCCCCGAAGGAGGAATGAACACTGAAGCTTTCTTT. Translation: CASSPEGGMNTEAFF.

This chain uses TRBV7-2 with TRBJ1-1; TRBD1 agrees at 10 bases. The CDR3 runs 16 residues. Trimming removed 3 bases from V and 5 bases from J; junction bases left unmatched: 9. Per the germline V gene, CDR1 is SGHTA and CDR2 is FQGNSA. The chain's CDR3 is CASSLGTGDSRTEAFF. The CDR3 DNA follows: TGTGCCAGCAGCTTGGGGACAGGGGACTCGAGAACTGAAGCTTTCTTT.

This clone has only a few counts. The chain couples TRBV5-1 to TRBJ1-2, with D possibly TRBD1 on 5 matching bases. CDR3 length: 15 amino acids. Germline V gives CDR1 SGHRS, CDR2 YFSETQ. Trimming removed 4 bases at V and 4 bases at J, with 17 bases between. As DNA, the CDR3 is TGCGCCAGCAGCCAAGGTCGGGGGTTGAGCTATGGCTACACCTTC. This gives the protein CASSQGRGLSYGYTF. Supplemented by reference TRBV5-1 and TRBJ1-2, the full variable domain reads KAGVTQTPRYLIKTRGQQVTLSCSPISGHRSVSWYQQTPGQGLQFLFEYFSETQRNKGNFPGRFSGRQFSNSRSEMNVSTLELGDSALYLCASSQGRGLSYGYTFGSGTRLTVV.

The chain employs TRBV9 and TRBJ2-7; D gene uncertain. Deletions cut 0 bases from V and 0 bases from J, with 7 bases between. This CDR3 has 14 amino acids. Germline V gives CDR1 SGDLS, CDR2 YYNGEE. The CDR3 DNA reads TGTGCCAGCAGCGTAGGCCCCAGCTCCTACGAGCAGTACTTC. It specifies CASSVGPSSYEQYF.

The rearrangement uses TRBV10-3 and TRBJ2-3; D unclear. V shed 3 bases and J shed 3 bases, with 13 bases lying between them. Germline CDR1 ENHRY, CDR2 SYGVKD. This CDR3 region has 15 residues. CDR3 sequence: CAISDPASATDTQYF. The CDR3 DNA reads as TGTGCCATCAGTGACCCAGCGAGCGCAACAGATACGCAGTATTTT.

The chain links TRBV18 to TRBJ2-1; 8 bases are shared with TRBD2. Trimming took 6 bases from V and 6 from J; bases not matched to a gene: 10. CDR1 KGHSH and CDR2 LQKENI come from the germline V gene. CDR3 length equals 15 residues. CDR3 nucleotide sequence: TGTGCCAGCTCCGGGGAGAGCGGGAGTATCAATGAGCAGTTCTTC. As protein: CASSGESGSINEQFF.

In this sample, this clone turned up once. The chain links TRBV7-8 to TRBJ1-5, with a tentative D call TRBD1 (6 bases). V lost 1 base and J 10 bases, leaving 20 bases between the germline ends. The CDR3 is 16 residues long. CDR1 SGHVS and CDR2 FQNEAQ come from the germline V gene. In DNA, the CDR3 is TGTGCCAGCAGCTTAGAAGGGGGGGGCAGCCGGGGACCCCAGCATTTT. Translated, it gives CASSLEGGGSRGPQHF. Based on the CDR3 plus reference TRBV7-8 and TRBJ1-5, the full variable domain is GAGVSQSPRYKVAKRGQDVALRCDPISGHVSLFWYQQALGQGPEFLTYFQNEAQLDKSGLPSDRFFAERPEGSVSTLKIQRTQQEDSAVYLCASSLEGGGSRGPQHFGDGTRLSIL.

The chain joins TRBV2 to TRBJ1-6; 8 nucleotides align to TRBD1. The J segment lost 7 bases and the V segment lost 5 bases, leaving 4 bases of the junction unmatched. The CDR3 contains 14 residues. Germline CDR1 reads SNHLY; CDR2 reads FYNNEI. The CDR3 region is CASSSRTGNSPLHF. The CDR3 coding sequence is TGTGCCAGCAGTTCTAGGACAGGGAATTCACCCCTCCACTTT.

The V and J genes are TRBV6-5 and TRBJ2-5; D is unresolved. This CDR3 is built from 14 residues. Trimming shortened V by 5 bases and J by 5 bases, and 15 bases separated the two germline ends. Germline values: CDR1 MNHEY, CDR2 SVGAGI. CDR3 region: CASSLILDAETQYF. CDR3 DNA: TGTGCCAGCAGTCTTATCCTAGACGCTGAGACCCAGTACTTC.

The rearrangement links TRBV4-3 to TRBJ1-6; D remains unclear. CDR1 is LGHNA and CDR2 is YSLEER in the germline V gene. The V end lost 2 bases, the J end lost 0 bases, and 8 bases lay between the germline ends. The CDR3 loop spans 16 amino acids. Here the CDR3 DNA reads TGCGCCAGCAGCCAACAAGGGAGCTCCTATAATTCACCCCTCCACTTT. This codes for CASSQQGSSYNSPLHF.

The V gene is TRBV10-3, the J gene TRBJ2-3; TRBD2 agrees at 10 bases. Trimming took 6 bases from V and 8 from J; bases not matched to a gene: 11. The CDR3 is made up of 15 amino acids. Germline V gives CDR1 ENHRY, CDR2 SYGVKD. CDR3 sequence reads: CAISPGLAALGTQYF. The CDR3 DNA sequence: TGTGCCATCAGCCCCGGACTAGCGGCGTTGGGTACGCAGTATTTT.

The V gene is TRBV2, the J gene TRBJ2-4, with D perhaps TRBD2 (5 bases). This CDR3 contains 11 residues. From germline, CDR1 is SNHLY and CDR2 FYNNEI. The V end was cut by 6 bases, the J end by 10 bases, with 10 bases between. The chain's CDR3 is CASSLTSIQYF. CDR3 DNA: TGTGCCAGCAGCCTCACTAGTATTCAGTACTTC.

The chain employs TRBV6-2 or TRBV6-3 and TRBJ1-1, with D possibly matching TRBD1 (6 bases). The CDR3 is 17 amino acids. The V gene's germline CDR1 is MNHEY and CDR2 SVGEGT. V shed 2 bases and J shed 0 bases, with 16 bases lying between them. CDR3: CASSYDRQVTVNTEAFF. CDR3 coding DNA: TGTGCCAGCAGTTACGATAGACAGGTAACCGTGAACACTGAAGCTTTCTTT.

The rearrangement joins TRBV11-3 to TRBJ2-3; 9 bases match TRBD2. Trimming removed 5 bases from V and 2 bases from J; junction bases left unmatched: 8. Germline V gene data show CDR1 as SGHNT and CDR2 as YENEEA. There are 16 residues in the CDR3. The chain's CDR3 is CASSEGLAGITDTQYF. The DNA of the CDR3 is TGTGCCAGCAGCGAGGGGCTAGCGGGGATCACAGATACGCAGTATTTT.

The chain carries TRBV11-2 and TRBJ2-5; TRBD2 matches at 9 bases. Per germline, CDR1 SGHAT and CDR2 FQNNGV. The trim removed 0 bases at V and 5 bases at J, leaving 7 bases unmatched. This CDR3 has 16 amino acids. CDR3 loop: CASSLDAGGPIETQYF. For the CDR3, the DNA is TGTGCCAGCAGCTTAGACGCGGGAGGGCCCATCGAGACCCAGTACTTC.

DNA of the CDR3: TGCGCCAGCAGCCTAACCAGACTGGTCTCCTGGGAGCAGTACTTC. This encodes CASSLTRLVSWEQYF. The V gene is TRBV4-1, the J gene TRBJ2-7; D unresolved. CDR3 size: 15 residues. Germline loops: CDR1 MGHRA, CDR2 YSYEKL. The V gene lost 4 bases and the J gene lost 7 bases, with 20 bases spanning the gap.

The chain links TRBV7-9 to TRBJ2-1, with a weak D call TRBD2 (5 bases). The CDR3 is 17 residues long. The V and J ends lost 1 base and 6 bases respectively, with 19 bases between them. Germline assignment: CDR1 SEHNR and CDR2 FQNEAQ (reference sequence). CDR3 DNA: TGTGCCAGCAGCTTAGGAGGGTCTAGGACCGTTCGCAATGAGCAGTTCTTC. The encoded protein is CASSLGGSRTVRNEQFF.

The rearrangement uses TRBV11-2 and TRBJ2-3, with D unresolved. V lost 5 bases, J lost 3 bases, and 9 bases lay in between. CDR3 length: 13 residues. Germline CDR1 SGHAT, CDR2 FQNNGV. The CDR3 bases are TGTGCCAGCAGCCGTGACTGGACAGATACGCAGTATTTT. It is translated as CASSRDWTDTQYF.

The rearrangement joins TRBV11-2 to TRBJ2-1; 13 bases fit TRBD2. The length of the CDR3 is 16 residues. V gave up 5 bases and J gave up 4 bases; unmatched junction bases: 5. Germline CDR1 is SGHAT and CDR2 is FQNNGV. CDR3 sequence reads: CASSRRLAGGYNEQFF. The CDR3, as DNA: TGTGCCAGCAGCCGCCGACTAGCGGGAGGATACAATGAGCAGTTCTTC.

The chain couples TRBV25-1 to TRBJ2-1, with 7 bases that match TRBD1. CDR3 length: 14 amino acids. CDR1 and CDR2 from the germline V gene are MGHDK and SYGVNS. V trimming: 2 bases; J trimming: 6 bases; junction bases outside the gene matches: 4. The CDR3 sequence: CASSEQGVRNEQFF. Here the CDR3 DNA reads TGTGCCAGCAGTGAACAGGGGGTGCGCAATGAGCAGTTCTTC.

This chain's CDR3 is CASSSSGTSVYNEQFF. CDR3 nucleotide sequence: TGTGCCAGCAGCTCTTCCGGGACTAGCGTTTACAATGAGCAGTTCTTC. The chain recombines TRBV11-3 with TRBJ2-1; 10 positions agree with TRBD2. CDR1 is SGHNT, CDR2 YENEEA, per germline. The CDR3 contains 16 residues. V lost 4 bases to trimming and J lost 4 bases; unmatched junction nucleotides: 7.

This chain joins TRBV7-9 and TRBJ1-1; 7 bases line up with TRBD1. Losses at the gene ends were 2 bases for V and 10 bases for J; bases not matched to a gene: 7. Germline V lookup: CDR1 SEHNR, CDR2 FQNEAQ (reference sequence). The CDR3 length is 13 residues. Here the CDR3 reads CASSLQGGAIAFF. Written as DNA, the CDR3 is TGTGCCAGCAGCTTACAGGGGGGCGCAATAGCTTTCTTT.